The clone carrying this TCR beta chain appeared a single time. The target antigen is unknown. This sample stems from a study of cytotoxic CD8 clonotypes in ibrutinib-treated CLL. Only in-frame clones appear in the TCRdb table, and some are missing; sequencing was by immunoSEQ multiplex PCR. Here the sample spans 200,000 or so clones, around 70% being singletons. Notes on the study in general: There were few public clonotypes, and on treatment they contracted or stayed stable.

This CDR3 spans 16 amino acids. Trimming stripped 0 bases from V and 2 bases from J, with 14 bases between. Germline lookup yields CDR1 SGHRS and CDR2 YFSETQ. The chain has TRBV5-1 and TRBJ2-5; D possibly corresponds to TRBD2 (5 bases). The sample in question was PBMCs, obtained after 12 months of ibrutinib treatment. The receptor was isolated from a human donor with chronic lymphocytic leukemia. The CDR3 nucleotides are TGCGCCAGCAGCTTGGCCTCGGGGTTGCTACAAGAGACCCAGTACTTC. As protein: CASSLASGLLQETQYF.